This T cell receptor (beta chain) was identified in a study of neurological immune-mediated disorders. Overall study findings and caveats: HTLV-1-associated myelopathy had the most TCR clonal expansion, and multiple sclerosis had the least, less than healthy controls.

TCRdb reprocessed the 5' RACE reads via MiXCR and lists one record per CDR3 protein. Counted here are 15,000 to 20,000 distinct CDR3 sequences, approximately 2.5% occurring once; the ten biggest clones make up 5.5%. Germline V CDR1 and CDR2: MNHEY, SVGAGI. This CDR3 comprises 18 residues. V lost 5 bases, J lost 2 bases, and 11 bases stayed unmatched. This clonotype was seen ten or more times. Its antigen is not identified. The chain couples TRBV6-5 to TRBJ2-3, with 12 positions matching TRBD2. The material sequenced was PBMCs. The receptor was isolated from a young woman with multiple sclerosis. In nucleotides, the CDR3 is TGTGCCAGCAGTCCGATTCTAGCGGGGGGGCCTAACACAGATACGCAGTATTTT. Encoded protein: CASSPILAGGPNTDTQYF.